This T cell receptor (beta chain) was found in a study of cytomegalovirus exposure and HLA in healthy donors. Findings and caveats of the study: Per a later analysis, HLA-associated TCR beta chains showed more clonal expansion than other, equally common TCR beta chains. High specificity and sensitivity for cytomegalovirus status were reported for the classifier.

Researchers ran the PCR with 60 Vbeta and 13 Jbeta primers. The repertoire was sequenced with immunoSEQ multiplex PCR; TCRdb's copy has only in-frame clones and lacks some. Its clone listing holds 100,000 to 150,000 clones. Comments on this clone: Its matching antigen is unknown.

CDR1 is MNHEY, CDR2 SVGAGI, per germline. Trimming left V 6 bases short and J 3 bases short, with 5 bases between. The CDR3 totals 11 residues. This TCR was recovered from a woman aged 35 to 49 in good health and CMV-seronegative. The V gene is TRBV6-5, the J gene TRBJ1-1, with D unclear. What was sequenced was PBMCs. CDR3 DNA: TGTGCCAGCAGGACATACACTGAAGCTTTCTTT. The encoded protein is CASRTYTEAFF.